The 26 T cell receptor beta chains below come from one sample, sequenced in a study of T cell responses to AZD1222 COVID-19 vaccine. The protocol was immunoSEQ multiplex PCR, while the TCRdb copy is restricted to in-frame clones and leaves out a portion. The sample yields roughly 120,000 clones, 70% to 90% seen once. Sample: peripheral blood, taken on day 0 of AZD1222 vaccination. These receptors all stem from an adult in good health.

In DNA form, the CDR3 reads TGTGCCAGCTCACCAATCTACGAGAACACTGAAGCTTTCTTT. It encodes CASSPIYENTEAFF. The rearrangement links TRBV18 to TRBJ1-1; unclear D gene. The germline CDR1 and CDR2 sequences are KGHSH and LQKENI. The CDR3 totals 14 residues. V lost 2 bases and J 1 base, leaving 8 bases between the germline ends.

This clone was seen only a few times. The chain employs TRBV20-1 and TRBJ1-2; TRBD1 is a possible D gene (6 bases). This CDR3 is 14 amino acids long. Germline V gene data show CDR1 as DFQATT and CDR2 as SNEGSKA (reference sequence). The V and J ends lost 3 bases and 4 bases respectively, with 15 bases between them. The DNA of the CDR3 is TGCAGTGCTAGTGGGGGGGCCAGGAGCTATGGCTACACCTTC. As protein: CSASGGARSYGYTF.

V is TRBV7-6 and J is TRBJ1-2; D is uncertain. The CDR3 is 16 residues long. V dropped 2 bases and J dropped 3 bases, with 16 bases sitting between them. The V gene's germline CDR1 is SGHVS and CDR2 FNYEAQ. The CDR3 sequence: CASSLNAGRLDYGYTF. Written as DNA, the CDR3 is TGTGCCAGCAGCTTAAACGCAGGTCGGCTAGACTATGGCTACACCTTC.

This rearrangement joins TRBV10-1 to TRBJ2-2; D is ambiguous. Germline V CDR1 and CDR2: WNHNN, SYGVQD (reference sequence). Trimming removed 3 bases from V and 5 bases from J, with 10 bases in between. The CDR3 has 14 residues. CDR3 sequence: CASSDRTVTGELFF. Written as DNA, the CDR3 is TGCGCCAGCAGTGACAGGACGGTAACCGGGGAGCTGTTTTTT.

The V call is TRBV27, the J call TRBJ2-2, with a tentative D call TRBD2 (6 bases). Looked up from germline, CDR1 is MNHEY and CDR2 is SMNVEV (reference sequence). The V and J ends lost 5 bases and 4 bases respectively, with 14 bases between them. This CDR3 has 15 residues. The CDR3 DNA sequence: TGTGCCAGCAGTCCACGGGAGCTAATCACCGGGGAGCTGTTTTTT. Its translation is CASSPRELITGELFF.

CDR3 sequence (DNA): TGTGCCAGCAGCCCACGGGGACAGGAGTTTTATGGCTACACCTTC. Protein sequence: CASSPRGQEFYGYTF. The chain combines TRBV7-9 with TRBJ1-2; 8 bases fit TRBD1. CDR3 length equals 15 residues. V shed 5 bases, J shed 5 bases, and the junction held 10 bases outside the gene matches. Looked up from germline, CDR1 is SEHNR and CDR2 is FQNEAQ (reference sequence).

This rearrangement joins TRBV6-4 to TRBJ1-1; D is undetermined. Trimming took 8 bases from V and 2 from J, leaving 12 bases between them. The CDR3 covers 13 residues. CDR1 is MRHNA, CDR2 SNTAGT, per germline. In nucleotides, the CDR3 is TGTGCCAGCCCTGGACTGCCCAACACTGAAGCTTTCTTT. Translated: CASPGLPNTEAFF.

CDR3 residues: CASSPRGAGGMDTQYF. CDR3 in DNA: TGTGCCAGCAGCCCCCGAGGGGCGGGGGGGATGGATACGCAGTATTTT. The gene calls are TRBV5-5 and TRBJ2-3, with 9 bases that match TRBD2. Germline V gene data show CDR1 as SGHKS and CDR2 as YYEKEE (reference sequence). After removal of 4 bases from V and 6 bases from J, the junction contained 12 bases not matched to a gene. The CDR3 is 16 amino acids.

The gene calls are TRBV6-5 and TRBJ1-5, with TRBD1 as a possible D gene (6 bases). Germline CDR1 is MNHEY and CDR2 is SVGAGI. V was shortened by 5 bases and J by 4 bases, with 12 bases between the two germline ends. The CDR3 has 14 residues. The CDR3 loop is CASSQQGYNQPQHF. In DNA, the CDR3 is TGTGCCAGCAGTCAACAGGGTTATAATCAGCCCCAGCATTTT.

The gene calls are TRBV13 and TRBJ1-4; D unclear. The V end lost 0 bases, the J end lost 8 bases, and 7 bases lay between the germline ends. CDR1 is PRHDT and CDR2 is FYEKMQ in the germline V gene (reference sequence). The CDR3 contains 13 residues. The CDR3 loop reads CASSLGLEEKLFF. The CDR3 DNA is TGTGCCAGCAGCTTAGGGCTGGAAGAAAAACTGTTTTTT.

This clone showed up just a few times. The chain has TRBV4-1 and TRBJ2-5, with D possibly called TRBD1 or TRBD2 (5 bases each). V lost 5 bases and J lost 4, with 11 bases in between. Germline assignment: CDR1 MGHRA and CDR2 YSYEKL. This CDR3 comprises 13 residues. CDR3 amino acids: CASSAQGRETQYF. Written as DNA, the CDR3 is TGCGCCAGCAGCGCCCAGGGACGAGAGACCCAGTACTTC.

This clone was found a few times. The chain joins TRBV5-1 to TRBJ1-2, with D perhaps TRBD1 (6 bases). Trimming left V 2 bases short and J 1 base short, with 12 bases between. This CDR3 is built from 15 residues. CDR1 and CDR2 (germline): SGHRS, YFSETQ. CDR3 residues: CASSFSIQGNYGYTF. As DNA, the CDR3 is TGCGCCAGCAGCTTTTCTATACAGGGTAACTATGGCTACACCTTC.

The chain links TRBV6-5 to TRBJ2-2; D gene uncertain. Germline CDR1 MNHEY, CDR2 SVGAGI. Trimming cost V 6 bases and J 8 bases, with 10 bases left between them. The CDR3 totals 12 residues. CDR3 nucleotide sequence: TGTGCCAGCAGATCGGCCCCGGGGGAGCTGTTTTTT. It codes for CASRSAPGELFF.

The chain recombines TRBV19 with TRBJ1-2, with TRBD1 matching 10 bases. V shed 5 bases, J shed 7 bases, and the junction held 10 bases outside the gene matches. The CDR3 is made up of 15 amino acids. Germline V lookup: CDR1 LNHDA, CDR2 SQIVND (reference sequence). Here the CDR3 DNA reads TGTGCCAGTAGTGTCCCGGGACAGGGGTCTTTTGGCTACACCTTC. Translating it yields CASSVPGQGSFGYTF.

CDR3 residues: CASSLGQELYNEQFF. The CDR3, as DNA: TGTGCCAGCAGCTTAGGGCAGGAGTTATACAATGAGCAGTTCTTC. V gene TRBV5-6 combines with J gene TRBJ2-1; the D is unclear. V lost 2 bases and J 4 bases, leaving 13 bases between the germline ends. Germline V gene lookup returns CDR1 SGHDT and CDR2 YYEEEE. CDR3 size: 15 residues.

This chain joins TRBV12-5 and TRBJ1-6; 8 bases are shared with TRBD1. The V segment lost 3 bases and the J segment 6 bases; nucleotides outside the gene matches: 10. CDR3 length: 17 residues. CDR1 and CDR2 from the germline V gene are LGHNT and FRNRAP. The CDR3 region has the DNA TGTGCTAGTGGTTTCGAAATTACCGGGACAGGTAATTCACCCCTCCACTTT. It translates to CASGFEITGTGNSPLHF.

This chain connects TRBV19 to TRBJ2-3, with a weak D call TRBD1 (5 bases). Trimming removed 4 bases at V and 6 bases at J, with 23 bases between. The germline gives CDR1 LNHDA, CDR2 SQIVND (reference sequence). The CDR3 loop spans 17 amino acids. For the CDR3, the DNA is TGTGCCAGTAGTACCCGAAGGGGCGGAGACCTTTCCGATACGCAGTATTTT. It encodes CASSTRRGGDLSDTQYF.

The chain combines TRBV2 with TRBJ1-2, with D perhaps matching TRBD1 (5 bases). Trimming stripped 3 bases from V and 3 bases from J, with 8 bases between. The germline V gene has CDR1 SNHLY and CDR2 FYNNEI. This CDR3 is 13 amino acids long. DNA for the CDR3: TGTGCCAGCAGTGATTTAGGGGACTATGGCTACACCTTC. Translation gives CASSDLGDYGYTF.

This clone was observed once. The chain links TRBV30 to TRBJ1-2, with TRBD1 as a possible D gene (5 bases). Per the germline V gene, CDR1 is GTSNPN and CDR2 is SVGIG (reference sequence). The V end lost 3 bases, the J end lost 3 bases, and 8 bases lay between the germline ends. CDR3 length: 12 residues. The CDR3 nucleotides are TGTGCCTGGAGCGGGGGGTACTATGGCTACACCTTC. Protein sequence: CAWSGGYYGYTF.

This clone was observed a handful of times. The chain is built from TRBV6-5 and TRBJ1-6, with unresolved D. This CDR3 is built from 15 residues. Trimming cost V 0 bases and J 8 bases, with 11 bases left between them. Looked up from germline, CDR1 is MNHEY and CDR2 is SVGAGI. The CDR3 reads CASSYSRGLDSPLHF. The CDR3 DNA sequence: TGTGCCAGCAGTTACTCGAGAGGGCTTGATTCACCCCTCCACTTT.

The rearrangement uses TRBV19 and TRBJ2-7; D gene ambiguous. The CDR3 totals 14 residues. Germline CDR1 is LNHDA and CDR2 is SQIVND (reference sequence). Trimming took off 7 bases at V and 4 bases at J, with 17 bases between the two ends. CDR3 in amino acids: CASTDTTKNYEQYF. The CDR3 DNA sequence: TGTGCCAGTACTGATACTACAAAGAATTACGAGCAGTACTTC.

The chain links TRBV2 to TRBJ1-2, with 9 nucleotides matching TRBD1. V dropped 9 bases and J dropped 4; count of bases not matched to a gene: 6. The CDR3 is made up of 13 amino acids. From germline, CDR1 is SNHLY and CDR2 FYNNEI. CDR3 protein: CARTGTGSYGYTF. The CDR3 nucleotides are TGTGCCAGAACAGGGACAGGGTCCTATGGCTACACCTTC.

The gene calls are TRBV11-2 and TRBJ2-1; D is possibly TRBD1 (6 bases). The germline CDR1 and CDR2 sequences are SGHAT and FQNNGV. This CDR3 contains 15 residues. Trimming took off 6 bases at V and 8 bases at J, with 20 bases between the two ends. DNA for the CDR3: TGTGCCAGCAGGCGTACACTACAGGGTGGCTATGAGCAGTTCTTC. Translated: CASRRTLQGGYEQFF.

The chain combines TRBV5-5 with TRBJ1-2; D gene ambiguous. This CDR3 has 13 residues. Germline CDR1 SGHKS, CDR2 YYEKEE (reference sequence). V was trimmed by 4 bases and J by 8 bases, leaving 15 bases between them. The CDR3 coding sequence is TGTGCCAGCAGCCAAGTCCCGACGAGAGGCTACACCTTC. It yields the protein CASSQVPTRGYTF.

The CDR3 protein is CASSYMASTDTQYF. In nucleotides, the CDR3 is TGTGCCAGCAGTTACATGGCCAGCACAGATACGCAGTATTTT. The rearrangement uses TRBV27 and TRBJ2-3; D uncertain. The CDR3 is 14 residues long. In germline, CDR1 is MNHEY, CDR2 SMNVEV (reference sequence). V dropped 4 bases and J dropped 0 bases, with 8 bases sitting between them.

This clone was counted between two and nine times. CDR3 coding DNA: TGTGCCACCAGCCCCAGGGGAAGGGGGAATCAGCCCCAGCATTTT. Translated, it gives CATSPRGRGNQPQHF. J is TRBJ1-5 and V is TRBV24-1; D is possibly TRBD1 (6 bases). Germline lookup yields CDR1 KGHDR and CDR2 SFDVKD. Trimming removed 7 bases from V and 4 bases from J, with 16 bases in between. The CDR3 is 15 amino acids.